This entry features one T cell receptor (beta chain) sequence. Its target is unknown. Healthy individuals who donated bone marrow served as the donors. The sample belongs to a study of cytomegalovirus exposure and HLA in healthy donors. PCR employed 60 Vbeta and 13 Jbeta primers. Clones were sequenced by immunoSEQ multiplex PCR, and TCRdb holds only the in-frame ones, with some missing. The sample yields 110,000 to 150,000 clones, 80% to 90% seen once. Study results and limitations: Later analysis associated a missense DCLRE1C variant with TCR beta V- and J-gene trimming. Presence/absence analyses rested on an assumption that sequencing depth was roughly uniform across donors.

This clonotype originated in a woman in her thirties or forties in good health and CMV-seropositive. The sequenced sample was PBMCs.

DNA for the CDR3: TGTGCCAGCAGTCGCAATGGTAACCAGGGGCCCCAGCATTTT. Translated: CASSRNGNQGPQHF. The chain carries TRBV2 and TRBJ1-5; D is perhaps TRBD1 (5 bases). The V end lost 5 bases, the J end lost 9 bases, and 17 bases lay between the germline ends. The CDR3 extends over 14 amino acids. CDR1 and CDR2 (germline): SNHLY, FYNNEI.